The rows below give T cell receptor beta chains drawn from one sample of a study of metastatic and nonmetastatic thyroid tumors. TCRdb re-processed the PCR reads through MiXCR. The table records over 65,000 clones, around 12% of them present only once. Material for sequencing was tumor tissue. All receptors come from a female donor with papillary thyroid cancer or a benign thyroid nodule (not recorded which). Some clones in this sample may be carry-over from other donors' samples. The CDR3 runs from the conserved cysteine through the conserved F or W. D genes are given only for firm matches. Size is stated for part of the rows, as once, few or many counts, or as a class when the clone is expanded.

j_call: TRBJ1-5; d_call: NA; v_call: TRBV7-2; clone_size: many; cdr3_length: 14; cdr3_aa: CASSLYYSNQPQHF; cdr3_nt: TGTGCCAGCAGCTTATACTATAGCAATCAGCCCCAGCATTTT
j_call: TRBJ2-1; d_call: TRBD2; v_call: TRBV5-1; clone_size: many; cdr3_length: 17; cdr3_aa: CASSLALGTRSNNEQFF; cdr3_nt: TGCGCCAGCAGCTTGGCCCTAGGGACTAGAAGTAACAATGAGCAGTTCTTC
j_call: TRBJ1-3; d_call: NA; v_call: TRBV20-1; clone_size: many; cdr3_length: 13; cdr3_aa: CSARDPAGNTIYF; cdr3_nt: TGCAGTGCTAGAGATCCCGCCGGAAACACCATATATTTT
j_call: TRBJ2-3; d_call: TRBD2; v_call: TRBV9; clone_size: many; cdr3_length: 16; cdr3_aa: CASSVEGLADTDTQYF; cdr3_nt: TGTGCCAGCAGCGTAGAGGGACTAGCGGACACAGATACGCAGTATTTT
j_call: TRBJ2-1; d_call: TRBD2; v_call: TRBV27; clone_size: many; cdr3_length: 16; cdr3_aa: CASSLLRTSGYNEQFF; cdr3_nt: TGTGCCAGCAGTTTGCTCCGGACTAGCGGATACAATGAGCAGTTCTTC
j_call: TRBJ2-5; d_call: NA; v_call: TRBV15; clone_size: many; cdr3_length: 14; cdr3_aa: CATSRDRGIETQYF; cdr3_nt: TGTGCCACCAGCAGAGATAGGGGTATTGAGACCCAGTACTTC
j_call: TRBJ1-5; d_call: NA; v_call: TRBV28; clone_size: many; cdr3_length: 15; cdr3_aa: CASSLTGTATQPQHF; cdr3_nt: TGTGCCAGCAGCCTAACCGGGACCGCAACGCAGCCCCAGCATTTT
j_call: TRBJ2-5; d_call: NA; v_call: TRBV6-1; clone_size: many; cdr3_length: 15; cdr3_aa: CASSEVAGGVQTQYF; cdr3_nt: TGTGCCAGCAGTGAAGTAGCAGGGGGGGTACAGACCCAGTACTTC
j_call: TRBJ2-7; d_call: TRBD1; v_call: TRBV15; clone_size: many; cdr3_length: 16; cdr3_aa: CATSRGGQGSSYEQYF; cdr3_nt: TGTGCCACCAGCAGAGGGGGACAGGGTTCCTCCTACGAGCAGTACTTC
j_call: TRBJ2-1; d_call: TRBD2; v_call: TRBV5-6; clone_size: few; cdr3_length: 16; cdr3_aa: CASSAPGTSGYNEQFF; cdr3_nt: TGTGCCAGCAGCGCACCCGGGACTAGCGGTTACAATGAGCAGTTCTTC
j_call: TRBJ1-4; d_call: NA; v_call: TRBV7-9; clone_size: NA; cdr3_length: 15; cdr3_aa: CASSLSGSFREKLFF; cdr3_nt: TGTGCCAGCAGCTTATCAGGGTCGTTTCGGGAAAAACTGTTTTTT
j_call: TRBJ2-1; d_call: TRBD2; v_call: TRBV12-3/TRBV12-4; clone_size: many; cdr3_length: 14; cdr3_aa: CASSFREGRNEQFF; cdr3_nt: TGTGCCAGCAGTTTTCGGGAGGGCCGGAATGAGCAGTTCTTC
j_call: TRBJ2-7; d_call: NA; v_call: TRBV19; clone_size: many; cdr3_length: 16; cdr3_aa: CASSHTRSGGSHEQYF; cdr3_nt: TGTGCCAGTAGTCACACCCGCTCGGGGGGCTCCCACGAGCAGTACTTC
j_call: TRBJ1-5; d_call: NA; v_call: TRBV7-3; clone_size: many; cdr3_length: 10; cdr3_aa: CASSFWAQHF; cdr3_nt: TGTGCCAGCAGCTTTTGGGCCCAGCATTTT
j_call: TRBJ2-5; d_call: TRBD2; v_call: TRBV5-1; clone_size: once; cdr3_length: 18; cdr3_aa: CASSPRTSGRAGQETQYF; cdr3_nt: TGCGCCAGCAGCCCCCGGACTAGCGGGAGGGCCGGACAAGAGACCCAGTACTTC
j_call: TRBJ2-7; d_call: TRBD2; v_call: TRBV2; clone_size: many; cdr3_length: 15; cdr3_aa: CASRKTSGRPYEQYF; cdr3_nt: TGTGCCAGCAGGAAAACTAGCGGGCGACCCTACGAGCAGTACTTC
j_call: TRBJ2-7; d_call: TRBD1; v_call: TRBV6-1; clone_size: many; cdr3_length: 16; cdr3_aa: CASSSTGGQSSYEQYF; cdr3_nt: TGTGCCAGTTCCTCCACAGGGGGCCAAAGCTCCTACGAGCAGTACTTC
j_call: TRBJ2-5; d_call: NA; v_call: TRBV15; clone_size: few; cdr3_length: 13; cdr3_aa: CATSIDLGETQYF; cdr3_nt: TGTGCCACCAGCATAGATTTGGGAGAGACCCAGTACTTC
j_call: TRBJ2-7; d_call: TRBD2; v_call: TRBV12-3/TRBV12-4; clone_size: NA; cdr3_length: 16; cdr3_aa: CASSLHRGDATYEQYF; cdr3_nt: TGTGCCAGCAGCCTCCATCGGGGGGACGCAACGTACGAGCAGTACTTC
j_call: TRBJ1-1; d_call: NA; v_call: TRBV19; clone_size: many; cdr3_length: 16; cdr3_aa: CASSIVLRPMNTEAFF; cdr3_nt: TGTGCCAGTAGTATAGTTCTCAGGCCAATGAACACTGAAGCTTTCTTT
j_call: TRBJ2-7; d_call: NA; v_call: TRBV6-1; clone_size: medium-sized; cdr3_length: 11; cdr3_aa: CASSEWLLGYF; cdr3_nt: TGTGCCAGCAGTGAATGGCTCCTGGGGTACTTC
j_call: TRBJ1-1; d_call: NA; v_call: TRBV20-1; clone_size: many; cdr3_length: 11; cdr3_aa: CSATGNAEAFF; cdr3_nt: TGCAGTGCAACAGGGAACGCTGAAGCTTTCTTT
j_call: TRBJ2-7; d_call: NA; v_call: TRBV19; clone_size: many; cdr3_length: 15; cdr3_aa: CASRARQAPPYEQYF; cdr3_nt: TGTGCCAGTAGGGCCCGACAGGCACCCCCTTACGAGCAGTACTTC
j_call: TRBJ2-1; d_call: TRBD2; v_call: TRBV7-3; clone_size: NA; cdr3_length: 15; cdr3_aa: CASSQWDYQNNEQFF; cdr3_nt: TGTGCCAGCAGCCAATGGGACTATCAAAACAACGAGCAGTTCTTC
j_call: TRBJ1-6; d_call: TRBD1; v_call: TRBV28; clone_size: few; cdr3_length: 15; cdr3_aa: CASSLQGGGNSPLHF; cdr3_nt: TGTGCCAGCAGTTTGCAGGGGGGCGGAAATTCACCCCTCCACTTT
j_call: TRBJ2-2; d_call: NA; v_call: TRBV2; clone_size: many; cdr3_length: 15; cdr3_aa: CASRGRGRVTGELFF; cdr3_nt: TGTGCCAGCAGAGGCCGAGGGAGAGTCACCGGGGAGCTGTTTTTT
j_call: TRBJ1-1; d_call: NA; v_call: TRBV27; clone_size: NA; cdr3_length: 15; cdr3_aa: CASSSRATPNTEAFF; cdr3_nt: TGTGCCAGCAGTTCACGGGCAACACCGAACACTGAAGCTTTCTTT
j_call: TRBJ2-7; d_call: TRBD2; v_call: TRBV7-9; clone_size: many; cdr3_length: 15; cdr3_aa: CASSPAGGLSYEQYF; cdr3_nt: TGTGCCAGCAGCCCAGCGGGAGGCCTCTCCTACGAGCAGTACTTC
j_call: TRBJ1-5; d_call: NA; v_call: TRBV6-5; clone_size: many; cdr3_length: 12; cdr3_aa: CASSYGVQPQHF; cdr3_nt: TGTGCCAGCAGTTATGGGGTGCAGCCCCAGCATTTT
j_call: TRBJ1-3; d_call: NA; v_call: TRBV28; clone_size: few; cdr3_length: 16; cdr3_aa: CASSCQSGTLTHTIYF; cdr3_nt: TGTGCCAGCAGTTGCCAATCAGGGACTCTCACCCACACCATATATTTT
j_call: TRBJ2-1; d_call: NA; v_call: TRBV6-2/TRBV6-3; clone_size: NA; cdr3_length: 17; cdr3_aa: CASSSLLWRISYNEQFF; cdr3_nt: TGTGCCAGCAGTTCCCTCCTGTGGAGGATATCCTACAATGAGCAGTTCTTC
j_call: TRBJ2-7; d_call: TRBD2; v_call: TRBV6-4; clone_size: NA; cdr3_length: 18; cdr3_aa: CASSYYYAGTSVTYEQYF; cdr3_nt: TGTGCCAGCAGTTACTACTACGCCGGGACTAGCGTTACCTACGAGCAGTACTTC
j_call: TRBJ1-4; d_call: TRBD1; v_call: TRBV2; clone_size: many; cdr3_length: 14; cdr3_aa: CASSPDRDHEKLFF; cdr3_nt: TGTGCCAGCAGCCCGGACAGGGATCACGAAAAACTGTTTTTT
j_call: TRBJ2-7; d_call: NA; v_call: TRBV18; clone_size: many; cdr3_length: 12; cdr3_aa: CASSTGSYEQYF; cdr3_nt: TGTGCCAGCTCTACGGGGTCCTACGAGCAGTACTTC
j_call: TRBJ1-4; d_call: TRBD1; v_call: TRBV12-3/TRBV12-4; clone_size: many; cdr3_length: 16; cdr3_aa: CASSSDSTGLDEKLFF; cdr3_nt: TGTGCCAGCAGTTCTGACTCGACAGGGTTGGATGAAAAACTGTTTTTT
j_call: TRBJ1-2; d_call: NA; v_call: TRBV6-1; clone_size: many; cdr3_length: 12; cdr3_aa: CASSNREGGYTF; cdr3_nt: TGTGCCAGCAGCAACAGGGAAGGTGGCTACACCTTC
j_call: TRBJ1-5; d_call: NA; v_call: TRBV19; clone_size: many; cdr3_length: 13; cdr3_aa: CASSDGLSQPQHF; cdr3_nt: TGTGCCAGTAGCGACGGCTTAAGTCAGCCCCAGCATTTT
j_call: TRBJ1-2; d_call: NA; v_call: TRBV29-1; clone_size: many; cdr3_length: 12; cdr3_aa: CSVEGSDYGYTF; cdr3_nt: TGCAGCGTTGAAGGGTCGGACTATGGCTACACCTTC
j_call: TRBJ2-1; d_call: TRBD1; v_call: TRBV12-3/TRBV12-4; clone_size: many; cdr3_length: 16; cdr3_aa: CASSLGETGLSNEQFF; cdr3_nt: TGTGCCAGCAGTTTAGGGGAGACAGGGTTGAGCAATGAGCAGTTCTTC
j_call: TRBJ1-5; d_call: NA; v_call: TRBV16; clone_size: few; cdr3_length: 15; cdr3_aa: CASSQGERGEQPQHF; cdr3_nt: TGTGCCAGCAGCCAAGGGGAACGGGGTGAGCAGCCCCAGCATTTT
j_call: TRBJ2-2; d_call: NA; v_call: TRBV10-3; clone_size: many; cdr3_length: 12; cdr3_aa: CAIGLTPGELFF; cdr3_nt: TGTGCCATCGGACTAACCCCCGGGGAGCTGTTTTTT
j_call: TRBJ2-7; d_call: TRBD1; v_call: TRBV10-2; clone_size: many; cdr3_length: 13; cdr3_aa: CASSRTGGYEQYF; cdr3_nt: TGCGCCAGCAGTAGGACAGGGGGGTACGAGCAGTACTTC
j_call: TRBJ2-1; d_call: TRBD2; v_call: TRBV4-1; clone_size: NA; cdr3_length: 16; cdr3_aa: CASSGIAGGKINEQFF; cdr3_nt: TGCGCCAGCAGCGGGATAGCGGGAGGGAAGATCAATGAGCAGTTCTTC
j_call: TRBJ1-4; d_call: TRBD1; v_call: TRBV4-2; clone_size: many; cdr3_length: 15; cdr3_aa: CASSQETGGNEKLFF; cdr3_nt: TGTGCCAGCAGCCAAGAGACAGGGGGGAATGAAAAACTGTTTTTT
j_call: TRBJ2-3; d_call: NA; v_call: TRBV6-6; clone_size: many; cdr3_length: 13; cdr3_aa: CASSYSRADTQYF; cdr3_nt: TGTGCCAGCAGTTACTCGAGGGCAGATACGCAGTATTTT
j_call: TRBJ1-3; d_call: NA; v_call: TRBV5-6; clone_size: many; cdr3_length: 17; cdr3_aa: CASSELGSPASGNTIYF; cdr3_nt: TGTGCCAGCAGCGAATTGGGTTCCCCGGCCTCTGGAAACACCATATATTTT
j_call: TRBJ2-5; d_call: NA; v_call: TRBV14; clone_size: NA; cdr3_length: 14; cdr3_aa: CASSQEGSVETQYF; cdr3_nt: TGTGCCAGCAGCCAAGAAGGGAGCGTGGAGACCCAGTACTTC
j_call: TRBJ2-2; d_call: TRBD2; v_call: TRBV7-2; clone_size: many; cdr3_length: 17; cdr3_aa: CASSRYSGRMYTGELFF; cdr3_nt: TGTGCCAGCAGTAGGTATAGCGGGAGGATGTACACCGGGGAGCTGTTTTTT
j_call: TRBJ1-5; d_call: TRBD1; v_call: TRBV6-1; clone_size: few; cdr3_length: 15; cdr3_aa: CASGQGVVGNQPQHF; cdr3_nt: TGTGCCAGCGGACAGGGGGTCGTAGGTAATCAGCCCCAGCATTTT
j_call: TRBJ2-7; d_call: TRBD1; v_call: TRBV4-1; clone_size: few; cdr3_length: 15; cdr3_aa: CASSHLGQGAYEQYF; cdr3_nt: TGCGCCAGCAGCCATCTTGGACAGGGGGCTTACGAGCAGTACTTC
j_call: TRBJ2-6; d_call: NA; v_call: TRBV6-5; clone_size: few; cdr3_length: 14; cdr3_aa: CASSYISGDNVLTF; cdr3_nt: TGTGCCAGCAGCTACATCTCTGGGGACAACGTCCTGACTTTC
j_call: TRBJ2-4; d_call: TRBD1; v_call: TRBV6-1; clone_size: many; cdr3_length: 13; cdr3_aa: CASRSQGPNIQYF; cdr3_nt: TGTGCCAGCAGATCACAGGGGCCAAACATTCAGTACTTC
j_call: TRBJ1-1; d_call: NA; v_call: TRBV6-1; clone_size: many; cdr3_length: 13; cdr3_aa: CASSAGPSTEAFF; cdr3_nt: TGTGCCAGCAGTGCGGGACCTAGCACTGAAGCTTTCTTT
j_call: TRBJ2-6; d_call: TRBD1; v_call: TRBV5-1; clone_size: many; cdr3_length: 17; cdr3_aa: CATSPGQGARGANVLTF; cdr3_nt: TGCGCCACCTCACCGGGACAGGGGGCAAGGGGGGCCAACGTCCTGACTTTC
j_call: TRBJ2-7; d_call: NA; v_call: TRBV6-2/TRBV6-3; clone_size: NA; cdr3_length: 17; cdr3_aa: CASSPSPGTGGSYEQYF; cdr3_nt: TGTGCCAGCAGCCCAAGTCCCGGTACTGGCGGCTCCTACGAGCAGTACTTC
j_call: TRBJ2-1; d_call: NA; v_call: TRBV5-1; clone_size: many; cdr3_length: 15; cdr3_aa: CASSLRSGTGNEQFF; cdr3_nt: TGCGCCAGCAGCTTGAGGTCAGGGACGGGCAATGAGCAGTTCTTC
j_call: TRBJ2-3; d_call: NA; v_call: TRBV20-1; clone_size: few; cdr3_length: 17; cdr3_aa: CSVGGTHALRGDDTQYF; cdr3_nt: TGCAGTGTTGGCGGAACCCATGCTTTGAGGGGAGACGATACGCAGTATTTT
j_call: TRBJ2-4; d_call: NA; v_call: TRBV11-3; clone_size: many; cdr3_length: 16; cdr3_aa: CASSSGSSSRRNIQYF; cdr3_nt: TGTGCCAGCAGCTCCGGAAGTTCCTCTAGAAGGAACATTCAGTACTTC
j_call: TRBJ1-4; d_call: NA; v_call: TRBV7-8; clone_size: many; cdr3_length: 15; cdr3_aa: CASSLASALGEKLFF; cdr3_nt: TGTGCCAGCAGCTTAGCGTCGGCGCTGGGGGAAAAACTGTTTTTT
j_call: TRBJ2-7; d_call: TRBD1; v_call: TRBV19; clone_size: many; cdr3_length: 14; cdr3_aa: CASKARQGTYEQYF; cdr3_nt: TGTGCCAGTAAGGCGAGACAGGGAACCTACGAGCAGTACTTC